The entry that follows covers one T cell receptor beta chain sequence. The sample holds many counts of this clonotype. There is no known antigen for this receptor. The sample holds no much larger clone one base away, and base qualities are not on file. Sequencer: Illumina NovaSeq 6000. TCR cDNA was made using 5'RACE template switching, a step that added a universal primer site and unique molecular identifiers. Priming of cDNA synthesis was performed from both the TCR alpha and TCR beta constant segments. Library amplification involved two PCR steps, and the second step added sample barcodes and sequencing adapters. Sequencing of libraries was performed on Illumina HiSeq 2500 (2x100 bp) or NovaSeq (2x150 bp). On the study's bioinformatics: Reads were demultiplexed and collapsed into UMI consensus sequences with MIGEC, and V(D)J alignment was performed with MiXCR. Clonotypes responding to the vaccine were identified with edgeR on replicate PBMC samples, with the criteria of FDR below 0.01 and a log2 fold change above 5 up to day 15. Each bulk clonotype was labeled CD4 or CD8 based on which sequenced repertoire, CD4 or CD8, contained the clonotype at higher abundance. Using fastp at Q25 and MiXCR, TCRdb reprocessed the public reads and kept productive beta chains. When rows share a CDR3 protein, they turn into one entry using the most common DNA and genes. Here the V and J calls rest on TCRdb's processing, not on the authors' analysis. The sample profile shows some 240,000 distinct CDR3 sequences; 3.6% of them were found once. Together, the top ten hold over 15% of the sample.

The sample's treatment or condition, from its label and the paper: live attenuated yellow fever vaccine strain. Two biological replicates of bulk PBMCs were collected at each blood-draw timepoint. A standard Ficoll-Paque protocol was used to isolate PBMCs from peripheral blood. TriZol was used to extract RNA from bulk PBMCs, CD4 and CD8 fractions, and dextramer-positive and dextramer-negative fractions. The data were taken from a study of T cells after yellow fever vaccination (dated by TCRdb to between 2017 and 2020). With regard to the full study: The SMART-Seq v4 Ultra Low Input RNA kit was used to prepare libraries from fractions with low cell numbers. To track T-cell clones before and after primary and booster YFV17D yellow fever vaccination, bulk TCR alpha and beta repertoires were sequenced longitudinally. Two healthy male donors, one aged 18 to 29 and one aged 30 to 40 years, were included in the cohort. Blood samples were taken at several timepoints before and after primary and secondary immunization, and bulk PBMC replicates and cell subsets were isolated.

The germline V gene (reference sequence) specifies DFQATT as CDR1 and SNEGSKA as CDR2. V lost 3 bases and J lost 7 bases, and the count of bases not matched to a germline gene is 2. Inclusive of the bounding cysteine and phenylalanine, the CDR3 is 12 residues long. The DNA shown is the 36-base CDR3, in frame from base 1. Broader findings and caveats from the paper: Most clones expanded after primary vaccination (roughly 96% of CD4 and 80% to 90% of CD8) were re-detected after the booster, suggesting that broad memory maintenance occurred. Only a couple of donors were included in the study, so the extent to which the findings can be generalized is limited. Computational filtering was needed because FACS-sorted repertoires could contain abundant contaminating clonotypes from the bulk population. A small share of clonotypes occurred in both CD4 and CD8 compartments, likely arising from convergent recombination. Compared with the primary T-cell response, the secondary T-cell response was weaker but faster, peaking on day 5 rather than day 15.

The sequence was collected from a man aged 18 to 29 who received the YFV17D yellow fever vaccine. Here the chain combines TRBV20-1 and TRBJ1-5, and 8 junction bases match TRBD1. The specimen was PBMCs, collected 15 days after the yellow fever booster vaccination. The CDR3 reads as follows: CSARTGEQPQHF. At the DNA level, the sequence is TGCAGTGCTAGGACAGGGGAACAGCCCCAGCATTTT.